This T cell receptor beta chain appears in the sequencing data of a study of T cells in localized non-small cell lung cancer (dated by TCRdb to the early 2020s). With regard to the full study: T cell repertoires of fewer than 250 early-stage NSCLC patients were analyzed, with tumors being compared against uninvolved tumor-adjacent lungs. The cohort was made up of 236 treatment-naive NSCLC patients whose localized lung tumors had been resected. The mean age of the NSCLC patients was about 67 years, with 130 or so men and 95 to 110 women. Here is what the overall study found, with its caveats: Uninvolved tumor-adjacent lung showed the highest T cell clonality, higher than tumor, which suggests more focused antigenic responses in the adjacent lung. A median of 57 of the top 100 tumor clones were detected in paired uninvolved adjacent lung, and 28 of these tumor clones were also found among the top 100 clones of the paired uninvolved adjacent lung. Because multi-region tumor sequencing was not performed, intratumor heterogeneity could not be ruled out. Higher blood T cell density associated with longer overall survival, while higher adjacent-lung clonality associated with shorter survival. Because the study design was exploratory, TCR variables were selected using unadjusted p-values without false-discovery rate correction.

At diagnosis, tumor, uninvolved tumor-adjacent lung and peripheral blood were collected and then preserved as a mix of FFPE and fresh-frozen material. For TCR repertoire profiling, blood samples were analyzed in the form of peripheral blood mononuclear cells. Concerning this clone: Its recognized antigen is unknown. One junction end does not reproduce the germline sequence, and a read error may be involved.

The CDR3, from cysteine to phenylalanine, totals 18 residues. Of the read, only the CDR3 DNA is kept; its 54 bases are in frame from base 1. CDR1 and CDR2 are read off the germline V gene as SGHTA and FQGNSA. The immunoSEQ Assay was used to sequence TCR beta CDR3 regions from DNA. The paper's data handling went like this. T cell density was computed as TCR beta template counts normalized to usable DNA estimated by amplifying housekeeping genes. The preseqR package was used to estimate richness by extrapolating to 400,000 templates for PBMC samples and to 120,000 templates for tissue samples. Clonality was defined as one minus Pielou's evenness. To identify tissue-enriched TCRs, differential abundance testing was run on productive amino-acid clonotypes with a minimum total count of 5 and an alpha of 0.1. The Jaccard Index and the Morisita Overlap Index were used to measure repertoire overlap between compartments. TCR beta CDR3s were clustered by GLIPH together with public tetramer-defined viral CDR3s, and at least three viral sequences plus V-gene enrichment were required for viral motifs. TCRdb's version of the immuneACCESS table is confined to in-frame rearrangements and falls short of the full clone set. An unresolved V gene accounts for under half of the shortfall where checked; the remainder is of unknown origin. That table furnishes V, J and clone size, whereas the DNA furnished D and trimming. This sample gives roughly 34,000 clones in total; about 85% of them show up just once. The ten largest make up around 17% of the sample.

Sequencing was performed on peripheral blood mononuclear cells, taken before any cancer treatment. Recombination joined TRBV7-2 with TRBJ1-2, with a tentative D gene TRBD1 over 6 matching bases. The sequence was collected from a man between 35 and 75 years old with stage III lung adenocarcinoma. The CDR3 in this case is CASTLRVDGGRGSNGYTF. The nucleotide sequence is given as TGTGCCAGCACCTTACGGGTCGACGGGGGGCGCGGGAGTAATGGCTACACCTTC.